This note documents a single TCR beta chain sequence. The germline V gene encodes CDR1 MDHEN and CDR2 SYDVKM. V was cut by 5 bases and J by 3 bases, with 14 bases left in between. This CDR3 is built from 14 residues. This record belongs to a study of identical twins. A universal primer site was created by template switching, with the cDNA bearing unique molecular identifiers. TCRdb re-called the 5' RACE reads through MiXCR, storing one row per CDR3 protein. The data show approximately 470,000 distinct CDR3 sequences, 12% to 15% seen once. This sample was also put to use in a study of yellow fever vaccine responses in identical twins. In that study: It has been reported that, in twins, the vaccine T cell response seemed partly convergent and partly personalized.

The clonotype was recovered from a woman between 18 and 30 years old in good health. The V gene is TRBV28, the J gene TRBJ2-7; D remains ambiguous. The specimen sequenced was CD4+ T cells sorted from blood. DNA of the CDR3: TGTGCCAGCAGTGCGACGGACCGATTCTACGAGCAGTACTTC. Amino acid sequence: CASSATDRFYEQYF.